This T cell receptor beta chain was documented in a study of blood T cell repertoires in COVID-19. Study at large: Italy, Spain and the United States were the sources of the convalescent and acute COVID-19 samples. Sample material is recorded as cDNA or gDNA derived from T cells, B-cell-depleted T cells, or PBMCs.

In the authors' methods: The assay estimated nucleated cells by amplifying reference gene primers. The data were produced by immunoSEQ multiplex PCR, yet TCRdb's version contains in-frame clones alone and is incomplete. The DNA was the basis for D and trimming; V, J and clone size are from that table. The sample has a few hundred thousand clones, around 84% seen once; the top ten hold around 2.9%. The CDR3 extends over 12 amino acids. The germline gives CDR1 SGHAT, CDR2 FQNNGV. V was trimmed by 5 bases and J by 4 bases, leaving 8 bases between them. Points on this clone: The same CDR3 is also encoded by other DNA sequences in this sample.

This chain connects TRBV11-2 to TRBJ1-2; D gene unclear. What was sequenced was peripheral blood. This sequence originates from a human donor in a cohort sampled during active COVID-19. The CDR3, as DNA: TGTGCCAGCAGCCAGGCGGGCTATGGCTACACCTTC. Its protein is CASSQAGYGYTF.